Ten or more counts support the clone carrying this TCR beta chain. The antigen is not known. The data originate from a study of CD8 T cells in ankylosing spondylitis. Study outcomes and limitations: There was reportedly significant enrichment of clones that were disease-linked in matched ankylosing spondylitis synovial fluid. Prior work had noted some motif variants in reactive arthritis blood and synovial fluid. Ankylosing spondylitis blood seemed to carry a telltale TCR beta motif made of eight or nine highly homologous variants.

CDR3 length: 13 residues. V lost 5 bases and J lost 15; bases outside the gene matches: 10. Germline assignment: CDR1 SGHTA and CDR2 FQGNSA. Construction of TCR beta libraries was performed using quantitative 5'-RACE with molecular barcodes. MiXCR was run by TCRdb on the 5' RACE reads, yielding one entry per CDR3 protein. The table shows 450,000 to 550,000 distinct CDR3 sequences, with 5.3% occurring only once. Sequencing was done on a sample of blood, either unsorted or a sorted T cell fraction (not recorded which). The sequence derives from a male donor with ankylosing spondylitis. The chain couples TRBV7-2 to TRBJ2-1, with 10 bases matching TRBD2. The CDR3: CASSVDSGRIRFF. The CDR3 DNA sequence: TGTGCCAGCAGCGTCGATAGCGGGAGGATTCGGTTCTTC.